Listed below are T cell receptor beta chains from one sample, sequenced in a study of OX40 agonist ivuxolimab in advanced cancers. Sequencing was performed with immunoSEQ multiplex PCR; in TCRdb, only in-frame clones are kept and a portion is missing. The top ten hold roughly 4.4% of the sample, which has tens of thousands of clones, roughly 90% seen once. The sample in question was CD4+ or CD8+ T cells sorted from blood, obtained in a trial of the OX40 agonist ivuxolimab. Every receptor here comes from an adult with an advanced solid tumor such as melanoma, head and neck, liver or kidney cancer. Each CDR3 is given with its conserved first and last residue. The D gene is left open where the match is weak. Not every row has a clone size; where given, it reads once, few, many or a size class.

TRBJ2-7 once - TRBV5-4 CASSLGQGFDEQYF TGTGCCAGCAGCTTGGGCCAGGGCTTTGACGAGCAGTACTTC
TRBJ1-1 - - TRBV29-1 CSGRTVDTEAFF TGCAGCGGGAGGACAGTGGACACTGAAGCTTTCTTT
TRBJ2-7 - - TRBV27 CASKGRIAVDEQYF TGTGCCAGCAAAGGCCGCATAGCGGTCGACGAGCAGTACTTC
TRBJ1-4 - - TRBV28 CASSLAGNNEKLFF TGTGCCAGCAGTTTAGCAGGGAATAATGAAAAACTGTTTTTT
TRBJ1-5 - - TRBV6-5 CASSYSPRGYQHF TGTGCCAGCAGTTACTCTCCCAGGGGTTATCAGCATTTT
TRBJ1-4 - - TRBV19 CASRPGYTGNEKLFF TGTGCCAGTAGACCTGGGTATACTGGTAATGAAAAACTGTTTTTT
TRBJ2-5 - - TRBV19 CASSMQGFQETQYF TGTGCCAGTAGTATGCAGGGGTTCCAAGAGACCCAGTACTTC
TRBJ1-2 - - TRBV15 CATSSDTHGYTF TGTGCCACCAGCAGCGACACCCATGGCTACACCTTC
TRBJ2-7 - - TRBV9 CASSVTESYEQYF TGTGCCAGCAGCGTAACCGAATCCTACGAGCAGTACTTC
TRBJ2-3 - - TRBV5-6 CASSLALEGTDTQYF TGTGCCAGCAGCTTGGCCCTGGAGGGAACAGATACGCAGTATTTT
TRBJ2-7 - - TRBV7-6 CASTPTRSSYEQYF TGTGCCAGCACCCCGACGAGAAGCTCCTACGAGCAGTACTTC
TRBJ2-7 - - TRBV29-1 CSALLSSAYEQYF TGCAGCGCGCTCCTCTCGTCCGCCTACGAGCAGTACTTC
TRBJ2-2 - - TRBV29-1 CSVELGRGSTGELFF TGCAGCGTTGAGTTGGGGCGGGGCTCTACCGGGGAGCTGTTTTTT
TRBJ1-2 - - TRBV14 CASSQAGIYGYTF TGTGCCAGCAGCCAAGCTGGGATCTATGGCTACACCTTC
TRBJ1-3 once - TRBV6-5 CASSKGPSSGNTIYF TGTGCCAGCAGCAAAGGCCCTTCCTCTGGAAACACCATATATTTT
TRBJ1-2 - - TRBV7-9 CASSPPSSLLNYGYTF TGTGCCAGCAGCCCCCCGAGCAGCCTGTTAAACTATGGCTACACCTTC
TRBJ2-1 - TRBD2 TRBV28 CASGAYSYNEQFF TGTGCTAGCGGGGCCTACTCCTACAATGAGCAGTTCTTC
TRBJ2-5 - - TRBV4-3 CASSLTWGGGAETQYF TGCGCCAGCAGCCTTACCTGGGGAGGGGGAGCAGAGACCCAGTACTTC
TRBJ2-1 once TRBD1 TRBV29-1 CSVVGLGTGVYNEQFF TGCAGCGTGGTCGGCCTCGGGACAGGGGTATACAATGAGCAGTTCTTC
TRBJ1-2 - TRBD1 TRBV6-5 CASSYSTSGTAETF TGTGCCAGCAGTTACTCTACATCCGGGACAGCGGAGACCTTC
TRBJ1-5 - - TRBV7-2 CASSADSFNQPQHF TGTGCCAGCAGCGCTGACAGTTTCAATCAGCCCCAGCATTTT
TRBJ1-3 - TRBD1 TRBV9 CASSTGVDGNTIYF TGTGCCAGCAGCACAGGGGTGGATGGAAACACCATATATTTT
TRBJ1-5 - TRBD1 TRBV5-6 CASSKTGGNQPQHF TGTGCCAGCAGCAAGACAGGGGGCAATCAGCCCCAGCATTTT
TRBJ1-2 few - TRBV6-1 CASITWGYLNYGYTF TGTGCCAGCATCACCTGGGGGTACTTAAACTATGGCTACACCTTC
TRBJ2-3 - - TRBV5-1 CASSSGGIDTQYF TGCGCCAGCAGCTCCGGGGGAATCGATACGCAGTATTTT
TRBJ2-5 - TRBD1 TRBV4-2 CASSQSGQGTSETQYF TGTGCCAGCAGCCAATCGGGACAGGGAACTTCAGAGACCCAGTACTTC
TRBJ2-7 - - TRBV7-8 CASSLGLGGWEQYF TGTGCCAGCAGCCTGGGGTTAGGAGGGTGGGAGCAGTACTTC
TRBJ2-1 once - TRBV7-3 CASSFGGNNEQFF TGTGCCAGCAGCTTCGGCGGAAACAATGAGCAGTTCTTC
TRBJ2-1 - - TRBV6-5 CASSYHEEGEQFF TGTGCCAGCAGTTATCACGAGGAGGGTGAGCAGTTCTTC
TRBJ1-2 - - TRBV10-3 CAISEEGGSYGYTF TGTGCCATCAGTGAAGAGGGGGGGTCCTATGGCTACACCTTC
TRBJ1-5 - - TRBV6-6 CASSMGAANQPQHF TGTGCCAGCAGTATGGGGGCAGCCAATCAGCCCCAGCATTTT
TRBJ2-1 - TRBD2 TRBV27 CASSPTSGYYNEQFF TGTGCCAGCAGTCCTACTAGCGGATACTACAATGAGCAGTTCTTC
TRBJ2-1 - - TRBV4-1 CASSPRDIYFSQSSYNEQFF TGCGCCAGCAGCCCCCGCGACATCTACTTTTCCCAGAGCTCCTACAATGAGCAGTTCTTC